Listed here are 24 T cell receptor beta chains from one sample, sequenced in a study of breast tumors, draining lymph nodes, adjacent tissues. Axillary draining lymph nodes of breast cancer patients supplied the node samples. TCRdb re-called the multiplex PCR reads with MiXCR, one entry per CDR3 protein. The sample has fewer than 250,000 distinct CDR3 sequences, about 30% seen once. Sequencing used axillary lymph node tissue. The receptors originated from a female donor with breast cancer. Some clones in this sample may be carry-over from other donors' samples.

Turning to this clonotype: With a much larger clone just one base away, this may be a read error. The chain has TRBV9 and TRBJ2-2; possibly TRBD2 for D (5 bases). The CDR3 is made up of 19 amino acids. Germline V lookup: CDR1 SGDLS, CDR2 YYNGEE. V was cut by 2 bases and J by 4 bases, with 24 bases left in between. The CDR3 protein is CASSVLGLRAAVTTGELFF. The CDR3 nucleotides read TGTGCCAGCAGCGTTCTAGGACTCCGCGCGGCTGTGACCACCGGGGAGCTGTTTTTT.

The sample holds many counts of this clonotype. This rearrangement joins TRBV20-1 to TRBJ2-2; no clear D gene. The CDR3 has 13 amino acids. The germline CDR1 and CDR2 sequences are DFQATT and SNEGSKA (reference sequence). The ends were cut back, 6 bases at V and 1 base at J, with 9 bases in the middle. The CDR3: CSANLRNTGELFF. The CDR3 DNA reads TGCAGTGCCAATCTACGGAACACCGGGGAGCTGTTTTTT.

A few counts support this clonotype. It may be a read error: a sequence one base away is much more abundant. The rearrangement uses TRBV20-1 and TRBJ2-1; 7 nucleotides match TRBD2. The CDR3 loop spans 17 amino acids. The germline V gene has CDR1 DFQATT and CDR2 SNEGSKA (reference sequence). The junction had 17 bases not matched to a gene; V was cut back by 2 bases and J by 7 bases. The CDR3 region is CSARPRLRLAAMNEQFF. The CDR3 DNA follows: TGCAGTGCTAGACCCCGCCTTCGACTAGCTGCGATGAATGAGCAGTTCTTC.

A word on this clonotype: Germline is not matched at one junction end, which may reflect a read error. The chain is built from TRBV5-1 and TRBJ2-2, with 10 bases matching TRBD2. The CDR3 sequence is 15 residues long. CDR1 is SGHRS, CDR2 YFSETQ, per germline. This CDR3 is CASSPLAGVVGGLFF. In DNA, the CDR3 is TGCGCCAGCAGCCCCCTAGCGGGAGTGGTCGGGGGGCTGTTTTTT.

This clonotype was observed at least ten times. The chain is built from TRBV5-6 and TRBJ2-1; the match to TRBD2 covers 11 bases. This CDR3 contains 20 residues. V was clipped by 4 bases and J by 1 base; unmatched bases: 16. Germline lookup yields CDR1 SGHDT and CDR2 YYEEEE. The DNA of the CDR3 is TGTGCCAGCAGCGCTAGACAGGGGCGAACTAGCGGGAGTTCCTACAATGAGCAGTTCTTC. Protein product: CASSARQGRTSGSSYNEQFF.

The chain has TRBV7-2 and TRBJ1-3; 7 nucleotides line up with TRBD1. CDR1 is SGHTA, CDR2 FQGNSA, per germline. The CDR3 is 16 amino acids. J was trimmed by 0 bases and V by 1 base; bases with no gene match: 3. CDR3 coding DNA: TGTGCCAGCAGCTTAGAGGGGGCTCTCTCTGGAAACACCATATATTTT. This gives the protein CASSLEGALSGNTIYF.

The V gene is TRBV12-3 or TRBV12-4, the J gene TRBJ2-5; TRBD1 or TRBD2 may be the D gene (6 bases each). The CDR3 has 13 amino acids. Trimming cost V 3 bases and J 9 bases, with 14 bases left between them. The CDR3 spells CASSFRRGEAQYF. The DNA of the CDR3 is TGTGCCAGCAGTTTCAGGAGGGGGGAGGCCCAGTACTTC.

Points on this clonotype: The junction departs from the called germline gene at one end, perhaps through a read error. The V gene is TRBV10-3, the J gene TRBJ1-3, with D possibly being TRBD1 (5 bases). The germline CDR1 and CDR2 sequences are ENHRY and SYGVKD. The CDR3 spans 15 residues. The CDR3 bases are TGCGCCATCAGTATGGAGGACATCCCTGGAAACACCATATATTTT. Its protein is CAISMEDIPGNTIYF.

This clonotype was counted between two and nine times. The chain couples TRBV20-1 to TRBJ2-2; 10 nucleotides line up with TRBD2. Germline values: CDR1 DFQATT, CDR2 SNEGSKA (reference sequence). V was clipped by 6 bases and J by 6 bases; unmatched bases: 13. The CDR3 loop spans 16 amino acids. CDR3 DNA sequence: TGCAGTGCGGGAGCCCTTAGCGGGAGGACCGCCGGGGAGCTGTTTTTT. Its translation: CSAGALSGRTAGELFF.

In its sample, this clonotype was seen many times. This sequence joins TRBV7-2 and TRBJ2-1; D gene ambiguous. Germline CDR1 reads SGHTA; CDR2 reads FQGNSA. The CDR3 runs 13 residues. Trimming pared 5 bases from V and 12 bases from J, leaving 17 bases between. The CDR3 DNA reads TGTGCCAGCAGCCAAAGAGTCGGCCTGGGGCAGTTCTTC. It codes for CASSQRVGLGQFF.

There are many counts of this clonotype. The chain is built from TRBV11-3 and TRBJ2-1; possible D gene TRBD2, 5 bases. CDR1 and CDR2 from the germline V gene are SGHNT and YENEEA. The CDR3 has 13 amino acids. Trimming took off 5 bases at V and 7 bases at J, with 12 bases between the two ends. CDR3 coding DNA: TGTGCCAGCAGCATAAGAGGGTGGAATGAGCAGTTCTTC. Protein: CASSIRGWNEQFF.

The chain employs TRBV28 and TRBJ1-6, with D perhaps TRBD1 (6 bases). The ends were cut back, 5 bases at V and 7 bases at J, with 12 bases in the middle. The CDR3 has 14 amino acids. Per the germline V gene, CDR1 is MDHEN and CDR2 is SYDVKM. DNA of the CDR3: TGTGCCAGCAGTCGCCCAGGGACAAATTCACCCCTCCACTTT. This sequence encodes CASSRPGTNSPLHF.

The V and J genes are TRBV6-6 and TRBJ1-4, with 9 bases that match TRBD1. The J segment lost 0 bases and the V segment lost 4 bases, leaving 6 bases of the junction unmatched. The CDR3 is 17 residues long. The germline CDR1 and CDR2 sequences are MNHNY and SVGAGI (reference sequence). The CDR3 loop reads CASSLTGGDATNEKLFF. CDR3 coding DNA: TGTGCCAGCAGTTTGACAGGGGGTGACGCAACTAATGAAAAACTGTTTTTT.

This clonotype came up many times. This rearrangement joins TRBV4-3 to TRBJ2-2; 9 bases align to TRBD2. This CDR3 comprises 18 residues. Germline V gene lookup returns CDR1 LGHNA and CDR2 YSLEER. The junction had 10 bases not matched to a gene; V was cut back by 4 bases and J by 1 base. CDR3 sequence reads: CASSLLPTSGLNTGELFF. CDR3 nucleotide sequence: TGCGCCAGCAGCCTCCTCCCGACTAGCGGTTTGAACACCGGGGAGCTGTTTTTT.

In this sample, this clonotype turned up many times. This rearrangement joins TRBV20-1 to TRBJ2-7; D remains ambiguous. The ends were cut back, 4 bases at V and 5 bases at J, with 12 bases in the middle. The CDR3 runs 12 residues. Germline V gene data show CDR1 as DFQATT and CDR2 as SNEGSKA (reference sequence). CDR3: CSATGLPNEQYF. In DNA, the CDR3 is TGCAGTGCTACCGGGCTACCCAACGAGCAGTACTTC.

This clonotype was seen a handful of times. This may be a read error, as it is one base from a much larger clone. This chain connects TRBV5-4 to TRBJ2-5, with D perhaps being TRBD1 or TRBD2 (5 bases each). The germline V gene encodes CDR1 SGHNT and CDR2 YYREEE (reference sequence). CDR3 length: 13 amino acids. The CDR3: CAGSWDGRETQYF. The CDR3 coding sequence is TGTGCCGGCAGCTGGGACGGCCGAGAGACCCAGTACTTC.

This clonotype was counted a few times. This chain connects TRBV2 to TRBJ2-3; no definite D call. The CDR3 loop spans 15 amino acids. Trimming cost V 9 bases and J 0 bases, with 16 bases left between them. Germline V gives CDR1 SNHLY, CDR2 FYNNEI. The CDR3 is CASRSGGRSTDTQYF. CDR3 bases: TGTGCCAGTAGATCGGGCGGACGAAGCACAGATACGCAGTATTTT.

The rearrangement links TRBV6-5 to TRBJ1-6, with 7 bases aligning to TRBD1. V shed 4 bases, J shed 5 bases, and the junction held 2 bases outside the gene matches. This CDR3 is built from 14 residues. Germline values: CDR1 MNHEY, CDR2 SVGAGI. The CDR3 is CASSWDRDNSPLHF. DNA for the CDR3: TGTGCCAGCAGTTGGGACAGAGATAATTCACCCCTCCACTTT.

This clonotype was observed at least ten times. The chain recombines TRBV6-2 or TRBV6-3 with TRBJ1-5; D not resolved. Per the germline V gene, CDR1 is MNHEY and CDR2 is SVGEGT. V was trimmed by 2 bases and J by 6 bases, leaving 8 bases between them. This CDR3 contains 13 residues. The CDR3 DNA follows: TGTGCCAGCAGTTACGTTCCTTTTCAGCCCCAGCATTTT. This translates into CASSYVPFQPQHF.

The chain joins TRBV12-3 or TRBV12-4 to TRBJ2-6; no clear D. This CDR3 is 14 amino acids long. The V gene lost 8 bases and the J gene lost 0 bases, with 8 bases spanning the gap. The CDR3 DNA reads as TGTGCCAGCGGCCCGTACTCTGGGGCCAACGTCCTGACTTTC. Encoded protein: CASGPYSGANVLTF.

The chain joins TRBV20-1 to TRBJ2-5; D possibly uses TRBD1 or TRBD2 (6 bases each). Germline V gene lookup returns CDR1 DFQATT and CDR2 SNEGSKA (reference sequence). Trimming took 3 bases from V and 4 from J, leaving 15 bases between them. This CDR3 has 14 amino acids. The CDR3 loop is CSARRPGARETQYF. In DNA form, the CDR3 reads TGCAGTGCTAGGAGACCGGGGGCGCGAGAGACCCAGTACTTC.

This rearrangement joins TRBV7-8 to TRBJ1-5, with TRBD1 matching 10 bases. V lost 5 bases and J lost 1; bases outside the gene matches: 8. This CDR3 comprises 17 residues. CDR1 SGHVS and CDR2 FQNEAQ come from the germline V gene. This chain's CDR3 is CASSQTTGGESNQPQHF. The CDR3, as DNA: TGTGCCAGCAGCCAGACGACAGGGGGCGAGAGCAATCAGCCCCAGCATTTT.

On this clonotype itself: This likely comes from a read error, as the CDR3 has no conserved phenylalanine or tryptophan at its end. The rearrangement links TRBV2 to TRBJ1-2; no firm D call. Trimming removed 3 bases from V and 0 bases from J, with 11 bases in between. This CDR3 has 15 residues. The germline CDR1 and CDR2 sequences are SNHLY and FYNNEI. Here the CDR3 reads CASSDAERANYGYTS. The DNA for the CDR3 is TGTGCCAGCAGTGATGCCGAGCGGGCTAACTATGGCTACACCTCC.

This clonotype was counted at least ten times. V gene TRBV5-1 combines with J gene TRBJ2-2; a possible D gene is TRBD2 (6 bases). This CDR3 has 15 residues. Trimming removed 0 bases from V and 8 bases from J, with 14 bases in between. Germline CDR1 is SGHRS and CDR2 is YFSETQ. This chain's CDR3 is CASSLDPGGTGELFF. CDR3 nucleotides: TGCGCCAGCAGCTTGGATCCGGGTGGGACTGGGGAGCTGTTTTTT.